Here is one TCR beta chain with its context. Recruited during active infection, patients (from Seattle) were subsequently followed longitudinally. This sample is part of a study of blood T cell repertoires in COVID-19. Study background: Some COVID-19 samples were acute and others convalescent; all came from the United States, Italy and Spain. T cells, B-cell-depleted T cells, or PBMCs supplied cDNA or gDNA.

The germline gives CDR1 ENHRY, CDR2 SYGVKD. CDR3 length equals 16 residues. Deletions cut 5 bases from V and 1 base from J, with 17 bases between. Authors' data handling: How many nucleated cells were present was estimated from reference gene primer amplification. Clones were read by immunoSEQ multiplex PCR, and TCRdb kept only the in-frame ones, dropping some. V and J calls and clone size follow that table, whereas D and trimming were derived from the DNA. The top ten clones hold approximately 2% of a sample with fewer than 300,000 clones, roughly nine tenths of them seen once. The chain has TRBV10-3 and TRBJ2-5; a weak D match, TRBD1 (6 bases). Sequenced: peripheral blood. The receptor comes from a young woman with COVID-19, enrolled during active disease. The CDR3 nucleotides read TGTGCCATCAGTTCCCACCGCACAGGGTCCCAAGAGACCCAGTACTTC. Translating gives CAISSHRTGSQETQYF.